Following are 28 T cell receptor beta chains from one sample sequenced in a study of shared clonotypes between healthy human individuals. The protocol was immunoSEQ multiplex PCR, while the TCRdb copy is restricted to in-frame clones and leaves out a portion. The repertoire holds some 1 million clones, with around four fifths as singletons. The sequenced sample was memory CD4+ T cells sorted from blood. The subset: CD45RA-negative fraction. These receptors were obtained from a man between 18 and 29 years old in good health.

This clone was observed a few times. The chain couples TRBV6-6 to TRBJ1-1; D is ambiguous. The V end lost 10 bases, the J end lost 10 bases, and 22 bases lay between the germline ends. The CDR3 is 13 residues long. In germline, CDR1 is MNHNY, CDR2 SVGAGI (reference sequence). The CDR3 region is CAIPSGEQVGAFF. The CDR3 DNA is TGTGCCATCCCGTCCGGAGAACAAGTGGGAGCTTTCTTT.

This chain connects TRBV6-5 to TRBJ2-7; D gene uncertain. The V end was cut by 8 bases, the J end by 6 bases, with 11 bases between. This CDR3 contains 11 residues. The V gene's germline CDR1 is MNHEY and CDR2 SVGAGI. Written as DNA, the CDR3 is TGTGCCAGCGGCCCCCGGCGCGAGCAGTACTTC. Protein product: CASGPRREQYF.

The rearrangement links TRBV18 to TRBJ1-2, with D hard to call. The CDR3 spans 13 residues. V lost 2 bases, J lost 6 bases, and 10 bases lay in between. The germline CDR1 and CDR2 sequences are KGHSH and LQKENI. The chain's CDR3 is CASSPTRNNGYTF. Here the CDR3 DNA reads TGTGCCAGCTCACCAACCCGGAATAATGGCTACACCTTC. Supplemented by reference TRBV18 and TRBJ1-2, the full variable domain reads NAGVMQNPRHLVRRRGQEARLRCSPMKGHSHVYWYRQLPEEGLKFMVYLQKENIIDESGMPKERFSAEFPKEGPSILRIQQVVRGDSAAYFCASSPTRNNGYTFGSGTRLTVV.

This clone showed up just once. This chain links TRBV28 with TRBJ1-2, with 7 bases lining up with TRBD1. The V gene end was trimmed by 7 bases and the J gene end by 4 bases; junction bases not matched to a gene: 12. The germline V gene has CDR1 MDHEN and CDR2 SYDVKM. There are 15 residues in the CDR3. The CDR3 protein is CASTLRQGEAYGYTF. The CDR3 nucleotides read TGTGCCAGCACCCTCCGACAGGGAGAAGCCTATGGCTACACCTTC.

The chain is built from TRBV10-3 and TRBJ1-4; no clear D gene. The CDR3 runs 11 residues. The V gene's germline CDR1 is ENHRY and CDR2 SYGVKD. The germline V and J ends were trimmed by 5 bases and 7 bases, with 5 bases remaining between them. This CDR3 is CAISPGEKLFF. The CDR3 DNA is TGTGCCATCAGTCCCGGTGAAAAACTGTTTTTT.

This clone was seen only a few times. The gene calls are TRBV30 and TRBJ1-2; perhaps TRBD1 as D (6 bases). V lost 0 bases and J 0 bases, leaving 8 bases between the germline ends. The CDR3 runs 14 residues. The germline gives CDR1 GTSNPN, CDR2 SVGIG (reference sequence). DNA for the CDR3: TGTGCCTGGAGTGTGGACAGATCTAACTATGGCTACACCTTC. Translated, it gives CAWSVDRSNYGYTF.

This clone was seen a handful of times. This chain's CDR3 is CASSYFPGQGLSPLHF. The CDR3 DNA is TGTGCCAGCAGCTACTTCCCGGGACAGGGCCTTTCACCCCTCCACTTT. This sequence joins TRBV7-9 and TRBJ1-6; TRBD1 aligns across 9 bases. The CDR3 has 16 residues. Germline values: CDR1 SEHNR, CDR2 FQNEAQ (reference sequence). V gave up 4 bases and J gave up 9 bases; unmatched junction bases: 10.

V is TRBV5-1 and J is TRBJ1-3; D gene uncertain. Germline V gives CDR1 SGHRS, CDR2 YFSETQ. The V gene lost 4 bases and the J gene lost 9 bases, with 14 bases spanning the gap. The CDR3 extends over 13 amino acids. CDR3 sequence reads: CASSDTTVGTIYF. DNA of the CDR3: TGCGCCAGCAGCGACACCACCGTTGGCACCATATATTTT.

The rearrangement uses TRBV19 and TRBJ2-3; maybe TRBD1 (5 bases). The length of the CDR3 is 22 residues. V lost 3 bases to trimming and J lost 6 bases, with 37 bases between them. CDR1 and CDR2 from the germline V gene are LNHDA and SQIVND (reference sequence). CDR3 protein: CASSMTSQRSSGQSSGLDTQYF. CDR3 DNA sequence: TGTGCCAGTAGTATGACGAGTCAAAGGTCGTCCGGACAATCGTCGGGTTTGGATACGCAGTATTTT.

The chain employs TRBV5-1 and TRBJ2-2, with a possible D match to TRBD2 (6 bases). The CDR3 runs to 16 residues. Germline V CDR1 and CDR2: SGHRS, YFSETQ. V was cut by 0 bases and J by 4 bases, with 13 bases left in between. The CDR3 coding sequence is TGCGCCAGCAGCTTGGCGTACGGGGGACTCACCGGGGAGCTGTTTTTT. This encodes CASSLAYGGLTGELFF.

This clone showed up just once. The J gene is TRBJ2-5, the V gene TRBV5-4; 8 bases align to TRBD1. Germline lookup yields CDR1 SGHNT and CDR2 YYREEE (reference sequence). The CDR3 length is 14 residues. Unmatched junction bases numbered 2, after V lost 1 base and J lost 3 bases. The CDR3 protein is CASSLYRGKETQYF. In nucleotides, the CDR3 is TGTGCCAGCAGCTTGTACAGGGGGAAAGAGACCCAGTACTTC.

The CDR3 loop is CASSTGQPRTVTEAFF. In DNA, the CDR3 is TGCGCCAGCTCCACTGGACAGCCGCGAACAGTCACTGAAGCTTTCTTT. This rearrangement joins TRBV5-1 to TRBJ1-1; tentatively, D is TRBD1 (6 bases). The CDR3 is 16 amino acids. Germline loops: CDR1 SGHRS, CDR2 YFSETQ. The V end lost 7 bases, the J end lost 4 bases, and 23 bases lay between the germline ends.

The chain combines TRBV7-9 with TRBJ2-1, with D hard to call. In germline, CDR1 is SEHNR, CDR2 FQNEAQ (reference sequence). The CDR3 is 15 amino acids. V lost 2 bases, J lost 2 bases, and 10 bases lay in between. DNA for the CDR3: TGTGCCAGCAGCTTATCGACCCCCCCCTACAATGAGCAGTTCTTC. It codes for CASSLSTPPYNEQFF.

This clone showed up many times. The chain couples TRBV5-1 to TRBJ2-2, with 8 bases fitting TRBD2. This CDR3 has 17 residues. Trimming took 6 bases from V and 2 from J; bases not matched to a gene: 12. Germline CDR1 is SGHRS and CDR2 is YFSETQ. CDR3 in amino acids: CASTRVGTSGNTGELFF. The DNA of the CDR3 is TGCGCCAGCACCCGAGTAGGTACTAGCGGAAACACCGGGGAGCTGTTTTTT.

J is TRBJ1-1 and V is TRBV5-4; 7 bases map to TRBD1. Germline V gene lookup returns CDR1 SGHNT and CDR2 YYREEE (reference sequence). This CDR3 spans 14 amino acids. V shed 2 bases, J shed 1 base, and the junction held 2 bases outside the gene matches. The DNA of the CDR3 is TGTGCCAGCAGCTTTTGGACAGGGAACACTGAAGCTTTCTTT. This translates into CASSFWTGNTEAFF.

The chain couples TRBV7-2 to TRBJ2-5; maybe TRBD1 (5 bases). From germline, CDR1 is SGHTA and CDR2 FQGNSA. The V end lost 5 bases, the J end lost 1 base, and 8 bases lay between the germline ends. CDR3 size: 13 residues. The chain's CDR3 is CASSQRGQETQYF. CDR3 sequence (DNA): TGTGCCAGCAGCCAAAGGGGCCAAGAGACCCAGTACTTC.

The chain employs TRBV6-5 and TRBJ1-5; TRBD1 matches 11 bases. Germline trimming cut 5 bases from V and 5 bases from J; bases unmatched to any gene: 5. CDR3 length equals 15 residues. CDR1 is MNHEY and CDR2 is SVGAGI in the germline V gene. CDR3 in DNA: TGTGCCAGCAGTCGGGACAGGGGGAGTTATCAGCCCCAGCATTTT. Residues: CASSRDRGSYQPQHF.

This clone has a single count. The V call is TRBV9, the J call TRBJ2-2, with D possibly being TRBD1 (5 bases). Per germline, CDR1 SGDLS and CDR2 YYNGEE. V gave up 4 bases and J gave up 4 bases, with 20 bases separating them. The CDR3 consists of 17 residues. CDR3 in DNA: TGTGCCAGCAGCACCCTGGACATCCCTGCCGCCACCGGGGAGCTGTTTTTT. Protein sequence: CASSTLDIPAATGELFF.

The chain combines TRBV4-3 with TRBJ1-1, with D possibly being TRBD1 (5 bases). CDR3 length: 16 amino acids. From germline, CDR1 is LGHNA and CDR2 YSLEER. The V end was cut by 1 base, the J end by 3 bases, with 15 bases between. The CDR3 sequence is CASSQGLTDTHTEAFF. The CDR3 region has the DNA TGCGCCAGCAGCCAAGGTTTGACAGATACTCACACTGAAGCTTTCTTT.

This clone was detected only once. The chain recombines TRBV25-1 with TRBJ2-7; TRBD2 matches at 7 bases. Germline V gene lookup returns CDR1 MGHDK and CDR2 SYGVNS. This CDR3 has 12 amino acids. The V gene end was trimmed by 6 bases and the J gene end by 6 bases; junction bases not matched to a gene: 5. The CDR3 reads CASSGRRGEQYF. DNA for the CDR3: TGTGCCAGCAGCGGGAGGCGGGGCGAGCAGTACTTC.

This clone was counted a single time. This chain links TRBV7-3 with TRBJ2-1; D gene ambiguous. This CDR3 comprises 15 residues. V shed 3 bases and J shed 9 bases, with 18 bases lying between them. Germline CDR1 is SGHTA and CDR2 is FQGTGA. The CDR3 DNA reads TGTGCCAGCAGCTTCAACCCCGCCCTAGGTAGTGAGCAGTTCTTC. Protein: CASSFNPALGSEQFF.

V gene TRBV10-3 combines with J gene TRBJ1-2; no clear D. From germline, CDR1 is ENHRY and CDR2 SYGVKD. The V gene lost 4 bases and the J gene lost 4 bases, with 10 bases spanning the gap. CDR3 length equals 13 residues. CDR3: CAISADGFYGYTF. The CDR3 coding sequence is TGTGCCATCAGTGCCGACGGATTCTATGGCTACACCTTC.

The genes are TRBV7-2 and TRBJ1-4; no clear D gene. Germline loops: CDR1 SGHTA, CDR2 FQGNSA. The CDR3 totals 16 residues. V lost 0 bases, J lost 4 bases, and 12 bases lay in between. The CDR3 protein is CASSLAAGRINEKLFF. The CDR3, as DNA: TGTGCCAGCAGCTTAGCGGCCGGTCGAATTAATGAAAAACTGTTTTTT. Full variable domain (outside the CDR3, taken from reference TRBV7-2 and TRBJ1-4): GAGVSQSPSNKVTEKGKDVELRCDPISGHTALYWYRQSLGQGLEFLIYFQGNSAPDKSGLPSDRFSAERTGGSVSTLTIQRTQQEDSAVYLCASSLAAGRINEKLFFGSGTQLSVL.

V is TRBV5-4 and J is TRBJ2-7; TRBD2 might be the D (5 bases). The CDR3 has 16 amino acids. CDR1 and CDR2 (germline): SGHNT, YYREEE (reference sequence). V was pared by 3 bases and J by 1 base, with 17 bases between. The CDR3 bases are TGTGCCAGCAGCTGGGGTTCTGCAGGCGGGTCCTACGAGCAGTACTTC. This translates into CASSWGSAGGSYEQYF.

Worth noting for this clone: This same CDR3 is encoded by further DNA sequences in the sample. The genes are TRBV5-1 and TRBJ2-3; D remains unclear. The germline V gene has CDR1 SGHRS and CDR2 YFSETQ. The CDR3 extends over 14 amino acids. Trimming took off 2 bases at V and 0 bases at J, with 7 bases between the two ends. The CDR3 here is CASSLGQSTDTQYF. CDR3 coding DNA: TGCGCCAGCAGCTTAGGGCAGAGCACAGATACGCAGTATTTT.

The chain recombines TRBV6-5 with TRBJ1-1; tentatively, D is TRBD1 (6 bases). This CDR3 spans 16 amino acids. V was pared by 0 bases and J by 2 bases, with 13 bases between. Germline V gene lookup returns CDR1 MNHEY and CDR2 SVGAGI. The CDR3 coding sequence is TGTGCCAGCAGTTACTCGAGTCCCAGGGGTAACACTGAAGCTTTCTTT. It is translated as CASSYSSPRGNTEAFF.

J is TRBJ2-3 and V is TRBV4-1; a possible D gene is TRBD1 (6 bases). The germline V and J ends were trimmed by 1 base and 2 bases, with 10 bases remaining between them. Germline V CDR1 and CDR2: MGHRA, YSYEKL. This CDR3 region has 15 residues. The CDR3 loop reads CASSQGDRITDTQYF. CDR3 in DNA: TGCGCCAGCAGCCAAGGAGACAGGATCACAGATACGCAGTATTTT.

In its sample, this clone was seen once. The same CDR3 is also encoded by other DNA sequences in this sample. J is TRBJ2-1 and V is TRBV27; D possibly corresponds to TRBD2 (6 bases). From germline, CDR1 is MNHEY and CDR2 SMNVEV (reference sequence). V lost 3 bases, J lost 0 bases, and 9 bases lay in between. The CDR3 length is 15 residues. For the CDR3, the DNA is TGTGCCAGCAGTTTGGCGGGGAGCTCCTACAATGAGCAGTTCTTC. Translated: CASSLAGSSYNEQFF.